This TCR beta chain comes out of a study of cytomegalovirus exposure and HLA in healthy donors. Findings and caveats of the study: At a 0.05 false discovery rate, a later analysis found roughly 17,000 TCR beta sequences to be associated with HLA alleles.

Use of 60 Vbeta and 13 Jbeta primers characterized the PCR. The table came from immunoSEQ multiplex PCR; TCRdb's copy has only in-frame clones and leaves some out. The sample yields about 95,000 clones, more than 60% seen once. A word on this clone: The antigen is unknown.

The germline V and J ends were trimmed by 4 bases and 2 bases, with 11 bases remaining between them. This CDR3 is 15 amino acids long. Germline V lookup: CDR1 KGHSH, CDR2 LQKENI. The specimen sequenced was PBMCs. The source of this sequence is a man aged 18 to 29 in good health and CMV-seropositive. The chain uses TRBV18 and TRBJ2-2; the D gene is possibly TRBD2 (6 bases). This CDR3 is CASSRLDQNTGELFF. The CDR3 DNA sequence: TGTGCCAGCTCACGACTAGACCAAAACACCGGGGAGCTGTTTTTT.